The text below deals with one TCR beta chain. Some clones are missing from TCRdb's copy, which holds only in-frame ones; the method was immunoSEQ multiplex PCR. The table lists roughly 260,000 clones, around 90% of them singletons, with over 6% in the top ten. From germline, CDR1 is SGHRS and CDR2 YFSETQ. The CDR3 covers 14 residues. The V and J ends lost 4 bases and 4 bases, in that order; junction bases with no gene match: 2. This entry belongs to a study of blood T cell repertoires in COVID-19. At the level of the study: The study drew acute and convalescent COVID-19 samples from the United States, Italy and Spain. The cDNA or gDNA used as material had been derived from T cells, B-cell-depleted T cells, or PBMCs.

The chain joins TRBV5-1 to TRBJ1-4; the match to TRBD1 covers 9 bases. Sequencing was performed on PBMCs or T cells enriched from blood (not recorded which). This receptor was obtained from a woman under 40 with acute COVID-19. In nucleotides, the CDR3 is TGCGCCAGCAGCCGACAGGGGGGTAATGAAAAACTGTTTTTT. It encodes CASSRQGGNEKLFF. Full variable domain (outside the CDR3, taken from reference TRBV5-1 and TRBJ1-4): KAGVTQTPRYLIKTRGQQVTLSCSPISGHRSVSWYQQTPGQGLQFLFEYFSETQRNKGNFPGRFSGRQFSNSRSEMNVSTLELGDSALYLCASSRQGGNEKLFFGSGTQLSVL.